One and the same sample provided the 30 T cell receptor beta chains below, sequenced in a study of control samples from healthy donors and cancer patients. Sequencing was performed with immunoSEQ multiplex PCR; in TCRdb, only in-frame clones are kept and a portion is missing. Among 130,000 to 150,000 clones listed, just under 95% were seen once. The sequenced sample was PBMCs. The receptors stem from a man in his 60s with colorectal cancer.

The rearrangement uses TRBV4-3 and TRBJ2-2; D not certain. The CDR3 sequence is 15 residues long. The V gene's germline CDR1 is LGHNA and CDR2 YSLEER. Trimming pared 3 bases from V and 6 bases from J, leaving 14 bases between. Here the CDR3 reads CASSQTGPGSGELFF. CDR3 DNA: TGCGCCAGCAGCCAGACGGGCCCAGGTTCCGGGGAGCTGTTTTTT.

V gene TRBV5-1 combines with J gene TRBJ2-5; D remains unclear. Trimming cost V 0 bases and J 4 bases, with 10 bases left between them. Germline assignment: CDR1 SGHRS and CDR2 YFSETQ. The CDR3 extends over 14 amino acids. The CDR3 region is CASSLEGTGETQYF. Written as DNA, the CDR3 is TGCGCCAGCAGCTTGGAAGGTACGGGAGAGACCCAGTACTTC. Complete variable domain (other parts from reference TRBV5-1 and TRBJ2-5): KAGVTQTPRYLIKTRGQQVTLSCSPISGHRSVSWYQQTPGQGLQFLFEYFSETQRNKGNFPGRFSGRQFSNSRSEMNVSTLELGDSALYLCASSLEGTGETQYFGPGTRLLVL.

The rearrangement joins TRBV7-8 to TRBJ1-3, with no clear D. Germline V gene sequence: CDR1 SGHVS, CDR2 FQNEAQ. This CDR3 is built from 16 residues. The V end lost 5 bases, the J end lost 3 bases, and 17 bases lay between the germline ends. The CDR3 DNA reads as TGTGCCAGCAGCGTAGGAAACCGACGGGTTGGAAACACCATATATTTT. Its translation is CASSVGNRRVGNTIYF.

This chain uses TRBV6-5 with TRBJ1-2; perhaps TRBD1 as D (5 bases). The CDR3 has 15 residues. V lost 6 bases to trimming and J lost 1 base, with 15 bases between them. CDR1 and CDR2 from the germline V gene are MNHEY and SVGAGI. CDR3 sequence reads: CASSGTDRINYGYTF. DNA for the CDR3: TGTGCCAGCAGCGGGACCGATAGAATTAACTATGGCTACACCTTC.

The chain is built from TRBV19 and TRBJ2-1; tentatively, D is TRBD1 (6 bases). CDR3 length: 16 residues. CDR1 is LNHDA, CDR2 SQIVND, per germline (reference sequence). V lost 5 bases and J 3 bases, leaving 17 bases between the germline ends. The CDR3 nucleotides are TGTGCCAGTAGTTCCCCCCCACAGGGCTACTACAATGAGCAGTTCTTC. Protein sequence: CASSSPPQGYYNEQFF.

The chain recombines TRBV10-1 with TRBJ1-1, with unresolved D. The CDR3 is made up of 14 amino acids. Trimming pared 2 bases from V and 4 bases from J, leaving 11 bases between. Per germline, CDR1 WNHNN and CDR2 SYGVQD (reference sequence). The chain's CDR3 is CASSELGKGTEAFF. In nucleotides, the CDR3 is TGCGCCAGCAGTGAGCTCGGGAAGGGCACTGAAGCTTTCTTT.

This sequence joins TRBV14 and TRBJ2-7, with 7 bases aligning to TRBD1. Looked up from germline, CDR1 is SGHDN and CDR2 is FVKESK. With 4 bases clipped from V and 4 bases from J, the junction kept 4 bases outside the gene matches. This CDR3 is 13 amino acids long. The CDR3 protein is CASSRNRGYEQYF. The CDR3 DNA follows: TGTGCCAGCAGCCGAAACAGGGGTTACGAGCAGTACTTC.

The chain links TRBV5-1 to TRBJ2-1, with TRBD1 matching over 8 bases. The V gene's germline CDR1 is SGHRS and CDR2 YFSETQ. The CDR3 consists of 15 residues. Trimming cost V 4 bases and J 2 bases; bases outside gene matches: 5. CDR3 region: CASSGGQGAYNEQFF. CDR3 DNA: TGCGCCAGCAGCGGCGGACAGGGTGCCTACAATGAGCAGTTCTTC. The full variable domain, with the rest looked up from reference TRBV5-1 and TRBJ2-1, is KAGVTQTPRYLIKTRGQQVTLSCSPISGHRSVSWYQQTPGQGLQFLFEYFSETQRNKGNFPGRFSGRQFSNSRSEMNVSTLELGDSALYLCASSGGQGAYNEQFFGPGTRLTVL.

This chain connects TRBV29-1 to TRBJ2-1, with D possibly being TRBD2 (6 bases). V was trimmed by 3 bases and J by 3 bases, leaving 15 bases between them. CDR1 and CDR2 (germline): SQVTM, ANQGSEA. CDR3 length: 15 residues. The CDR3 loop is CSVDSIGGDYNEQFF. In DNA form, the CDR3 reads TGCAGCGTTGACTCCATCGGCGGGGACTACAATGAGCAGTTCTTC.

The chain uses TRBV4-1 and TRBJ2-7; TRBD1 matches 9 bases. This CDR3 is built from 16 residues. Germline V CDR1 and CDR2: MGHRA, YSYEKL. V lost 2 bases to trimming and J lost 3 bases; unmatched junction nucleotides: 8. The CDR3 DNA is TGCGCCAGCAGCCAATCTGGGACAGGGTTGTTCTACGAGCAGTACTTC. Protein product: CASSQSGTGLFYEQYF.

The chain has TRBV24-1 and TRBJ1-2; D not certain. The CDR3 contains 13 residues. With 10 bases removed from V and 6 bases from J, the gap between germline ends came to 17 bases. Germline V gives CDR1 KGHDR, CDR2 SFDVKD. The CDR3: CATSAHSGDGYTF. The CDR3 DNA reads TGTGCCACTTCTGCACACTCAGGCGATGGCTACACCTTC.

The chain recombines TRBV10-3 with TRBJ1-1, with a possible D match to TRBD1 (5 bases). This CDR3 contains 14 residues. Germline V gene sequence: CDR1 ENHRY, CDR2 SYGVKD. The V gene lost 3 bases and the J gene lost 1 base, with 9 bases spanning the gap. CDR3 sequence: CAISEEQENTEAFF. Here the CDR3 DNA reads TGTGCCATCAGTGAAGAACAGGAGAACACTGAAGCTTTCTTT.

The chain recombines TRBV29-1 with TRBJ1-1; D unclear. V gave up 6 bases and J gave up 0 bases, with 11 bases separating them. The CDR3 runs 13 residues. Germline-derived CDR1 and CDR2 are SQVTM and ANQGSEA. The CDR3 sequence: CSVLSPMNTEAFF. CDR3 DNA: TGCAGCGTCTTGTCCCCTATGAACACTGAAGCTTTCTTT.

The CDR3 protein is CASSLAGRLGMNTEAFF. In nucleotides, the CDR3 is TGTGCCAGCAGCTTAGCGGGGAGGTTAGGGATGAACACTGAAGCTTTCTTT. This rearrangement joins TRBV7-9 to TRBJ1-1; D is unresolved. The CDR3 covers 17 residues. Deletions cut 0 bases from V and 0 bases from J, with 14 bases between. CDR1 is SEHNR, CDR2 FQNEAQ, per germline (reference sequence).

The CDR3 sequence: CASSLVAGNSGANVLTF. CDR3 in DNA: TGTGCCAGCAGCTTAGTAGCCGGGAACTCTGGGGCCAACGTCCTGACTTTC. The rearrangement joins TRBV7-2 to TRBJ2-6; D perhaps matches TRBD2 (5 bases). Germline lookup yields CDR1 SGHTA and CDR2 FQGNSA. V was clipped by 1 base and J by 0 bases, with 10 bases between them. The CDR3 is made up of 17 amino acids.

The chain employs TRBV6-5 and TRBJ1-1; D perhaps matches TRBD1 (5 bases). V dropped 7 bases and J dropped 0 bases, with 9 bases sitting between them. Germline V gene data show CDR1 as MNHEY and CDR2 as SVGAGI. The CDR3 runs 13 residues. The CDR3 loop reads CASNTQVNTEAFF. The CDR3 coding sequence is TGTGCCAGCAATACACAGGTGAACACTGAAGCTTTCTTT.

The rearrangement links TRBV6-2 or TRBV6-3 to TRBJ2-3; possible D gene TRBD1, 6 bases. The germline gives CDR1 MNHEY, CDR2 SVGEGT. V was shortened by 5 bases and J by 0 bases, with 9 bases between the two germline ends. This CDR3 comprises 14 residues. Here the CDR3 reads CASSTGHSTDTQYF. In DNA, the CDR3 is TGTGCCAGCAGTACGGGACACAGCACAGATACGCAGTATTTT.

The V call is TRBV7-2, the J call TRBJ1-1; D is uncertain. V was trimmed by 5 bases and J by 1 base, leaving 8 bases between them. This CDR3 has 13 amino acids. Germline CDR1 SGHTA, CDR2 FQGNSA. The CDR3 DNA reads as TGTGCCAGCAGCCCTTCGGAGAACACTGAAGCTTTCTTT. Residues: CASSPSENTEAFF.

The CDR3 here is CASSFGDIYGYTF. For the CDR3, the DNA is TGTGCCAGCAGCTTTGGGGACATCTATGGCTACACCTTC. The chain carries TRBV7-2 and TRBJ1-2; D is perhaps TRBD1 (6 bases). The V gene lost 3 bases and the J gene lost 4 bases, with 9 bases spanning the gap. The CDR3 spans 13 residues. The germline CDR1 and CDR2 sequences are SGHTA and FQGNSA.

The table lists this clone with a few counts. The chain employs TRBV2 and TRBJ2-7; D unclear. The V end was cut by 0 bases, the J end by 3 bases, with 15 bases between. The germline CDR1 and CDR2 sequences are SNHLY and FYNNEI. The CDR3 sequence is 16 residues long. The DNA of the CDR3 is TGTGCCAGCAGTGAAGCGCTGAGCAGGACCCGCTACGAGCAGTACTTC. Residues: CASSEALSRTRYEQYF.

V and J are TRBV5-4 and TRBJ2-3; D possibly corresponds to TRBD2 (6 bases). The germline CDR1 and CDR2 sequences are SGHNT and YYREEE (reference sequence). There are 15 residues in the CDR3. The V end lost 3 bases, the J end lost 3 bases, and 14 bases lay between the germline ends. The CDR3 spells CASSSQTSETDTQYF. Here the CDR3 DNA reads TGTGCCAGCAGCTCTCAGACTAGTGAGACAGATACGCAGTATTTT.

V usage is TRBV4-1 and J usage is TRBJ1-1, with D perhaps matching TRBD1 (5 bases). Between the trimmed V and J ends, which lost 0 bases and 8 bases, there was a span of 10 bases. CDR3 length: 13 amino acids. The V gene's germline CDR1 is MGHRA and CDR2 YSYEKL. The CDR3 DNA reads TGCGCCAGCAGCCAAGACCTGGGGACCGAAGCTTTCTTT. This gives the protein CASSQDLGTEAFF.

The chain recombines TRBV19 with TRBJ1-2; D gene ambiguous. Germline CDR1 and CDR2: LNHDA and SQIVND (reference sequence). CDR3 length equals 15 residues. Trimming took off 5 bases at V and 8 bases at J, with 21 bases between the two ends. The CDR3 nucleotides are TGTGCCAGTAGTCCAACCCCTGGTCCCGGGGAGGGCTACACCTTC. Its translation: CASSPTPGPGEGYTF. Full variable domain (rest looked up from reference TRBV19 and TRBJ1-2): DGGITQSPKYLFRKEGQNVTLSCEQNLNHDAMYWYRQDPGQGLRLIYYSQIVNDFQKGDIAEGYSVSREKKESFPLTVTSAQKNPTAFYLCASSPTPGPGEGYTFGSGTRLTVV.

The V call is TRBV5-1, the J call TRBJ1-3; D call uncertain. The CDR3 loop spans 15 amino acids. The V and J ends lost 4 bases and 0 bases respectively, with 11 bases between them. Germline V gives CDR1 SGHRS, CDR2 YFSETQ. This CDR3 is CASSLGLGSGNTIYF. The DNA of the CDR3 is TGCGCCAGCAGCCTAGGACTGGGCTCTGGAAACACCATATATTTT. Full variable domain (missing parts from reference TRBV5-1 and TRBJ1-3): KAGVTQTPRYLIKTRGQQVTLSCSPISGHRSVSWYQQTPGQGLQFLFEYFSETQRNKGNFPGRFSGRQFSNSRSEMNVSTLELGDSALYLCASSLGLGSGNTIYFGEGSWLTVV.

This chain connects TRBV19 to TRBJ2-1, with 9 bases matching TRBD2. Trimming removed 4 bases from V and 8 bases from J; junction bases left unmatched: 6. Germline CDR1 reads LNHDA; CDR2 reads SQIVND (reference sequence). CDR3 length: 14 amino acids. CDR3 nucleotides: TGTGCCAGTAGTACCGGGACTAGCTCCCATGAGCAGTTCTTC. Protein product: CASSTGTSSHEQFF. Using reference TRBV19 and TRBJ2-1 for the parts outside the CDR3, the full variable domain is DGGITQSPKYLFRKEGQNVTLSCEQNLNHDAMYWYRQDPGQGLRLIYYSQIVNDFQKGDIAEGYSVSREKKESFPLTVTSAQKNPTAFYLCASSTGTSSHEQFFGPGTRLTVL.

This chain joins TRBV5-6 and TRBJ2-3; D is possibly TRBD1 or TRBD2 (5 bases each). The germline V gene encodes CDR1 SGHDT and CDR2 YYEEEE. The CDR3 runs 15 residues. V lost 3 bases to trimming and J lost 2 bases, with 13 bases between them. This CDR3 is CASSSGPLFTDTQYF. In nucleotides, the CDR3 is TGTGCCAGCAGCTCGGGACCCTTGTTCACAGATACGCAGTATTTT.

The V and J genes are TRBV19 and TRBJ1-1; D is unclear. CDR3 length: 11 amino acids. Germline CDR1 is LNHDA and CDR2 is SQIVND (reference sequence). V was cut by 7 bases and J by 0 bases, with 3 bases left in between. The CDR3 DNA reads as TGTGCCAGTAAGGTGAACACTGAAGCTTTCTTT. Encoded protein: CASKVNTEAFF.

V usage is TRBV7-2 and J usage is TRBJ1-4, with 7 bases lining up with TRBD1. Trimming at V came to 3 bases and at J to 4 bases, leaving 8 bases not matched to a gene. This CDR3 region has 16 residues. Germline-derived CDR1 and CDR2 are SGHTA and FQGNSA. CDR3: CASSFRQGQGNEKLFF. The DNA for the CDR3 is TGTGCCAGCAGCTTCCGACAGGGTCAGGGTAATGAAAAACTGTTTTTT. Variable domain in full (rest from reference TRBV7-2 and TRBJ1-4): GAGVSQSPSNKVTEKGKDVELRCDPISGHTALYWYRQSLGQGLEFLIYFQGNSAPDKSGLPSDRFSAERTGGSVSTLTIQRTQQEDSAVYLCASSFRQGQGNEKLFFGSGTQLSVL.

The CDR3 region is CASSGGQGNYGYTF. The CDR3 coding sequence is TGTGCCAGCAGCGGGGGACAGGGGAACTATGGCTACACCTTC. The chain recombines TRBV2 with TRBJ1-2, with TRBD1 matching over 10 bases. V lost 6 bases and J lost 2; bases outside the gene matches: 3. CDR1 is SNHLY and CDR2 is FYNNEI in the germline V gene. This CDR3 has 14 residues.

The chain is built from TRBV3-1 (or the pseudogene TRBV3-2) and TRBJ1-3; 7 nucleotides line up with TRBD1. Per germline, CDR1 LGHDT and CDR2 YNNKEL (reference sequence). The J segment lost 6 bases and the V segment lost 7 bases, leaving 15 bases of the junction unmatched. The CDR3 totals 16 residues. The CDR3 nucleotides read TGTGCCAGCACCTCCCCCCCGACAGGGCCCTCAAACACCATATATTTT. Translating it yields CASTSPPTGPSNTIYF.